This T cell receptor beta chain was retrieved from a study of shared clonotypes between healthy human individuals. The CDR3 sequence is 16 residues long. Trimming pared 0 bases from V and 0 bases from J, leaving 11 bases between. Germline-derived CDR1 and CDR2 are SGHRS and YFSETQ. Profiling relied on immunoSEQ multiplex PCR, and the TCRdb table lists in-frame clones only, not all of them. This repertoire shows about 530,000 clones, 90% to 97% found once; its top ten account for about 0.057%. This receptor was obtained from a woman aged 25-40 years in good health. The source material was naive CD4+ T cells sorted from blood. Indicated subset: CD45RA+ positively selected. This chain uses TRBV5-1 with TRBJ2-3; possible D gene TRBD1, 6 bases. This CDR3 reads CASSLARQESTDTQYF. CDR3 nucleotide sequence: TGCGCCAGCAGCTTGGCCAGACAGGAGAGCACAGATACGCAGTATTTT. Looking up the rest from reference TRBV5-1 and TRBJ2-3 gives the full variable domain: KAGVTQTPRYLIKTRGQQVTLSCSPISGHRSVSWYQQTPGQGLQFLFEYFSETQRNKGNFPGRFSGRQFSNSRSEMNVSTLELGDSALYLCASSLARQESTDTQYFGPGTRLTVL.